This paragraph reports one T cell receptor beta chain. No antigen is known for it. Per-nucleotide qualities are absent, and no much larger clonotype sits a single base away. A MiSeq instrument was used for deep resolution sequencing, which targeted depths ranging from 1 in 1 million up to 1 in 200,000 T cells, with coverage averaging 10x for each clonotype. TCR beta libraries were generated with the immunoSEQ hsTCRB Kit. The paper's processing steps were these. ImmunoSEQ Data Assistant and ImmunoSEQ Analyzer were used for data analysis, and V, D and J genes were assigned according to IMGT definitions. Clonality, with values ranging from 0 to 1, was calculated as one minus the normalized Shannon entropy of productive rearrangement frequencies. Public clonotype analysis was restricted to overrepresented clonotypes comprising at least 0.05% of each patient's repertoire. Some 12 age-matched healthy donor repertoires from immuneACCESS served as clonality controls. As stored in TCRdb, this immuneACCESS dataset retains in-frame rearrangements with V and J assigned. A fraction of the clones does not appear; measured against another copy, unresolved V genes explain less than half of the discrepancy, and the remainder lacks a known reason. The V and J calls and clone size were taken over from that table, and D and trimming were inferred from the DNA. The sample table holds over 65,000 clones, of which roughly 72% were seen once. Of the sample, around 5.7% falls within the top ten clones.

This entry comes from a study of cytotoxic CD8 clonotypes in ibrutinib-treated CLL (dated by TCRdb to 2020 to 2023). Study-wide context: The cohort was composed of about a dozen relapsed/refractory and roughly 16 treatment-naive patients; IGHV unmutated status was identified in 17 patients. Responses were partial in 25 or so patients and complete in 2; after median about 63 months follow-up, 14 stayed in remission and some twelve progressed. Response samples were taken after a median of 12 months on treatment, ranging from roughly 6 to 36 months. Samples averaged approximately 260,000 productive templates and more than 85,000 productive rearrangements. Longitudinal samples were available for about 30% of the roughly 86 trial participants. Cryopreserved peripheral blood mononuclear cells were collected at three points: before therapy, at response, and at either sustained remission or disease progression. Every sample from remission and from progressive disease was obtained while the patients were still on ibrutinib. Broader findings and caveats from the paper: Public clonotypes were rare and either contracted or stayed stable during treatment, and the rise in clonality at ibrutinib response reflected the expansion of private clonotypes. Sampling times were not matched between patients in sustained remission and patients whose disease was progressing, and lymph node repertoires were not examined. Clonality rose at ibrutinib response, remained stable during sustained remission, and dropped back toward baseline at progression. At baseline, clonality was higher than in age-matched healthy donors and showed a strong correlation with circulating CD8+ T-cell counts.

For CDR1 and CDR2, the germline V gene lists SGDLS and YYNGEE. V is cut by 0 bases and J by 0 bases, and the space between the germline ends is 4 bases. The CDR3, cysteine through phenylalanine, is 14 amino acids long. Only the CDR3 region is kept as DNA, spanning 42 bases read in frame from base 1. The time point label on this specimen signifies: approximately 11 months on ibrutinib. For TCR beta library preparation, 2 to 2.5 micrograms of genomic DNA were isolated from cryopreserved PBMCs. High-throughput TCR beta sequencing was performed on longitudinal blood samples from CLL patients receiving ibrutinib monotherapy. The patients took part in an open-label, single-center phase 2 trial of ibrutinib monotherapy.

The chain couples TRBV9 to TRBJ1-3; the D gene is unclear. The TCR was taken from a human donor with chronic lymphocytic leukemia. This specimen consisted of PBMCs, obtained after 12 months of ibrutinib treatment. The nucleotide sequence is given as TGTGCCAGCAGCGTAGCCTCCTCTGGAAACACCATATATTTT. It specifies CASSVASSGNTIYF. Joined to the reference TRBV9 and TRBJ1-3 proteins, this CDR3 gives the full variable domain: DSGVTQTPKHLITATGQRVTLRCSPRSGDLSVYWYQQSLDQGLQFLIQYYNGEERAKGNILERFSAQQFPDLHSELNLSSLELGDSALYFCASSVASSGNTIYFGEGSWLTVV.